One and the same sample provided the 31 T cell receptor beta chains below, sequenced in a study of blood T cell repertoires in COVID-19. Generated by immunoSEQ multiplex PCR, the TCRdb table keeps only in-frame clones and is missing some. The sample has over 350,000 clones, 70% to 90% seen once. The sequencing sample was made of PBMCs or T cells enriched from blood (not recorded which). The receptors here all came from a woman aged 30 to 39 with acute COVID-19.

This chain links TRBV9 with TRBJ1-2, with 10 bases aligning to TRBD1. The junction had 6 bases not matched to a gene; V was cut back by 4 bases and J by 6 bases. Germline CDR1 and CDR2: SGDLS and YYNGEE. CDR3 length: 14 amino acids. The CDR3: CASSSTGGADGYTF. CDR3 DNA sequence: TGTGCCAGCAGCTCGACAGGGGGCGCGGATGGCTACACCTTC.

The J gene is TRBJ1-2, the V gene TRBV7-9; 8 bases map to TRBD1. Looked up from germline, CDR1 is SEHNR and CDR2 is FQNEAQ (reference sequence). This CDR3 spans 15 amino acids. V lost 6 bases, J lost 4 bases, and 10 bases stayed unmatched. CDR3 amino acids: CASRYTGGSIYGYTF. The CDR3 bases are TGTGCCAGCAGATATACAGGGGGTTCGATCTATGGCTACACCTTC. The complete variable domain, with remaining parts taken from reference TRBV7-9 and TRBJ1-2, reads DTGVSQNPRHKITKRGQNVTFRCDPISEHNRLYWYRQTLGQGPEFLTYFQNEAQLEKSRLLSDRFSAERPKGSFSTLEIQRTEQGDSAMYLCASRYTGGSIYGYTFGSGTRLTVV.

V and J are TRBV9 and TRBJ2-3; 7 bases align to TRBD2. The CDR3 consists of 17 residues. Germline V gene sequence: CDR1 SGDLS, CDR2 YYNGEE. V shed 4 bases and J 5 bases; nucleotides not matched to a gene: 16. The CDR3 bases are TGTGCCAGCAGCCCACTTGAAGGAGCGGGAAGGGGAGATACGCAGTATTTT. Its protein is CASSPLEGAGRGDTQYF.

The rearrangement links TRBV28 to TRBJ2-1; 7 bases align to TRBD2. Trimming cost V 4 bases and J 9 bases; bases outside gene matches: 12. CDR1 is MDHEN, CDR2 SYDVKM, per germline. The CDR3 loop spans 15 amino acids. The CDR3: CASSSPRTPGGEQFF. The CDR3 nucleotides are TGTGCCAGCAGTTCTCCCCGCACTCCGGGGGGTGAGCAGTTCTTC.

This rearrangement joins TRBV19 to TRBJ2-1; tentatively, D is TRBD2 (5 bases). The CDR3 runs 14 residues. CDR1 is LNHDA and CDR2 is SQIVND in the germline V gene (reference sequence). The V and J ends lost 1 base and 5 bases respectively, with 9 bases between them. This CDR3 is CASSIVGLDNEQFF. The DNA for the CDR3 is TGTGCCAGTAGTATAGTTGGACTGGACAATGAGCAGTTCTTC. Full variable domain (missing parts from reference TRBV19 and TRBJ2-1): DGGITQSPKYLFRKEGQNVTLSCEQNLNHDAMYWYRQDPGQGLRLIYYSQIVNDFQKGDIAEGYSVSREKKESFPLTVTSAQKNPTAFYLCASSIVGLDNEQFFGPGTRLTVL.

The chain carries TRBV15 and TRBJ2-7; unclear D gene. The V end lost 0 bases, the J end lost 3 bases, and 6 bases lay between the germline ends. Germline lookup yields CDR1 LNHNV and CDR2 YYDKDF (reference sequence). CDR3 length equals 13 residues. The CDR3 loop is CATSRDLVYEQYF. The CDR3 DNA reads TGTGCCACCAGCAGAGATCTAGTCTACGAGCAGTACTTC.

The CDR3 DNA follows: TGCGCCAGCAGCCAAGGGGCAGCGGGGGGCGCCTACGAGCAGTACTTC. Its translation is CASSQGAAGGAYEQYF. V usage is TRBV4-3 and J usage is TRBJ2-7, with 9 bases that match TRBD2. The CDR3 consists of 16 residues. The V and J ends lost 1 base and 2 bases, in that order; junction bases with no gene match: 6. The germline V gene encodes CDR1 LGHNA and CDR2 YSLEER.

This rearrangement joins TRBV12-3 or TRBV12-4 to TRBJ1-5, with a tentative D call TRBD1 (5 bases). This CDR3 comprises 12 residues. V was shortened by 8 bases and J by 2 bases, with 7 bases between the two germline ends. DNA of the CDR3: TGTGCCAGCGGGGGGGGCAATCAGCCCCAGCATTTT. Protein sequence: CASGGGNQPQHF.

V is TRBV4-2 and J is TRBJ2-7; the match to TRBD2 covers 11 bases. J was trimmed by 2 bases and V by 1 base; bases with no gene match: 7. CDR1 and CDR2 (germline): LGHNA, YNFKEQ. The CDR3 contains 17 residues. The CDR3 is CASSQALTSGTAYEQYF. As DNA, the CDR3 is TGTGCCAGCAGCCAAGCTTTGACTAGCGGGACAGCCTACGAGCAGTACTTC.

The V gene is TRBV30, the J gene TRBJ1-2; no reliable D call. This CDR3 is built from 13 residues. Germline V gene lookup returns CDR1 GTSNPN and CDR2 SVGIG (reference sequence). Between the trimmed V and J ends, which lost 2 bases and 5 bases, there was a span of 12 bases. The CDR3 nucleotides read TGTGCCTGGAGTCGGGGAGGCAGGTATGGCTACACCTTC. Encoded protein: CAWSRGGRYGYTF.

V usage is TRBV13 and J usage is TRBJ1-1; 8 positions match TRBD1. The CDR3 extends over 16 amino acids. Germline CDR1 reads PRHDT; CDR2 reads FYEKMQ (reference sequence). V shed 5 bases, J shed 4 bases, and the junction held 12 bases outside the gene matches. This CDR3 is CASSLTDRGWSTEAFF. In DNA form, the CDR3 reads TGTGCCAGCAGCCTAACCGACAGGGGTTGGAGCACTGAAGCTTTCTTT.

The chain recombines TRBV18 with TRBJ2-7; 8 nucleotides match TRBD1. Per germline, CDR1 KGHSH and CDR2 LQKENI. The CDR3 contains 13 residues. Trimming removed 5 bases from V and 6 bases from J; junction bases left unmatched: 6. The CDR3 reads CASSTDRVGEQYF. DNA of the CDR3: TGTGCCAGCTCAACGGACAGGGTCGGCGAGCAGTACTTC. Based on the CDR3 plus reference TRBV18 and TRBJ2-7, the full variable domain is NAGVMQNPRHLVRRRGQEARLRCSPMKGHSHVYWYRQLPEEGLKFMVYLQKENIIDESGMPKERFSAEFPKEGPSILRIQQVVRGDSAAYFCASSTDRVGEQYFGPGTRLTVT.

The genes are TRBV15 and TRBJ2-1; D perhaps matches TRBD1 (6 bases). Trimming pared 2 bases from V and 0 bases from J, leaving 14 bases between. The CDR3 contains 17 residues. Germline assignment: CDR1 LNHNV and CDR2 YYDKDF (reference sequence). As DNA, the CDR3 is TGTGCCACCAGCAGAAGTCTCGGCAGGGGCTCCTACAATGAGCAGTTCTTC. This encodes CATSRSLGRGSYNEQFF.

V is TRBV6-4 and J is TRBJ1-5, with TRBD1 as a possible D gene (6 bases). The CDR3 extends over 19 amino acids. The germline gives CDR1 MRHNA, CDR2 SNTAGT. V shed 2 bases and J shed 0 bases, with 20 bases lying between them. The CDR3 bases are TGTGCCAGCAGTGACGCGGTGAGAGGTGGGGGACATAGCAATCAGCCCCAGCATTTT. Encoded protein: CASSDAVRGGGHSNQPQHF.

V is TRBV29-1 and J is TRBJ1-5; maybe TRBD1 (5 bases). CDR3 length: 13 residues. V lost 6 bases, J lost 5 bases, and 14 bases lay in between. CDR1 and CDR2 (germline): SQVTM, ANQGSEA. For the CDR3, the DNA is TGCAGCGTCGCAACGGGGGGGGATCAGCCCCAGCATTTT. Translation: CSVATGGDQPQHF. Full variable domain (remainder filled in from reference TRBV29-1 and TRBJ1-5): SAVISQKPSRDICQRGTSLTIQCQVDSQVTMMFWYRQQPGQSLTLIATANQGSEATYESGFVIDKFPISRPNLTFSTLTVSNMSPEDSSIYLCSVATGGDQPQHFGDGTRLSIL.

The rearrangement uses TRBV2 and TRBJ2-1, with 7 bases matching TRBD1. J gave up 2 bases and V 8 bases, and 6 bases lay outside the gene matches. The CDR3 totals 14 residues. CDR1 SNHLY and CDR2 FYNNEI come from the germline V gene. Here the CDR3 reads CASPTGRTYNEQFF. The DNA of the CDR3 is TGTGCCAGCCCGACAGGGCGGACCTACAATGAGCAGTTCTTC.

The V and J genes are TRBV25-1 and TRBJ2-7, with 8 positions matching TRBD1. Germline CDR1 and CDR2: MGHDK and SYGVNS. The CDR3 extends over 16 amino acids. Trimming cost V 6 bases and J 5 bases; bases outside gene matches: 15. This chain's CDR3 is CASSLSIRQGAHEQYF. The CDR3 coding sequence is TGTGCCAGCAGCCTCTCGATCCGGCAGGGGGCCCACGAGCAGTACTTC.

The genes are TRBV5-5 and TRBJ1-1; 9 bases align to TRBD1. Germline assignment: CDR1 SGHKS and CDR2 YYEKEE (reference sequence). V gave up 4 bases and J gave up 6 bases; unmatched junction bases: 19. CDR3 length: 18 amino acids. CDR3 loop: CASSVTLSRDRVAAEAFF. CDR3 DNA: TGTGCCAGCAGCGTCACCCTTTCCCGGGACAGGGTTGCGGCTGAAGCTTTCTTT. Supplemented by reference TRBV5-5 and TRBJ1-1, the full variable domain reads DAGVTQSPTHLIKTRGQQVTLRCSPISGHKSVSWYQQVLGQGPQFIFQYYEKEERGRGNFPDRFSARQFPNYSSELNVNALLLGDSALYLCASSVTLSRDRVAAEAFFGQGTRLTVV.

This sequence joins TRBV7-9 and TRBJ1-5; 8 nucleotides align to TRBD1. The CDR3 loop spans 14 amino acids. Germline CDR1 and CDR2: SEHNR and FQNEAQ (reference sequence). Trimming at V came to 5 bases and at J to 7 bases, leaving 7 bases not matched to a gene. DNA of the CDR3: TGTGCCAGCAGCGCGACAGGGGTGGGCCAGCCCCAGCATTTT. It encodes CASSATGVGQPQHF.

The rearrangement uses TRBV7-8 and TRBJ2-7; TRBD1 aligns across 7 bases. The CDR3 covers 15 residues. V lost 4 bases and J lost 7; bases outside the gene matches: 13. Germline V gene lookup returns CDR1 SGHVS and CDR2 FQNEAQ. The CDR3 region is CASSSDRAGFFEQYF. The CDR3 region has the DNA TGTGCCAGCAGCTCCGACAGGGCTGGGTTCTTTGAGCAGTACTTC.

DNA of the CDR3: TGTGCCAGTAGTCTTCCGGCAGGGTACGAGCAGTACTTC. It yields the protein CASSLPAGYEQYF. V and J are TRBV19 and TRBJ2-7, with D perhaps TRBD1 (5 bases). Trimming took off 5 bases at V and 4 bases at J, with 12 bases between the two ends. Germline CDR1 LNHDA, CDR2 SQIVND (reference sequence). This CDR3 is 13 amino acids long.

The genes are TRBV18 and TRBJ2-6, with D perhaps matching TRBD2 (6 bases). Germline V CDR1 and CDR2: KGHSH, LQKENI. The V end was cut by 2 bases, the J end by 0 bases, with 17 bases between. The CDR3 contains 19 residues. CDR3 bases: TGTGCCAGCTCACCAGGAATTCTAGCGCCTCGCTCTGGGGCCAACGTCCTGACTTTC. The encoded protein is CASSPGILAPRSGANVLTF.

This sequence joins TRBV30 and TRBJ1-2, with D possibly matching TRBD1 (5 bases). CDR1 and CDR2 from the germline V gene are GTSNPN and SVGIG (reference sequence). CDR3 size: 13 residues. V was trimmed by 1 base and J by 0 bases, leaving 6 bases between them. CDR3 in amino acids: CAWSEQANYGYTF. The CDR3 DNA follows: TGTGCCTGGAGTGAACAGGCTAACTATGGCTACACCTTC.

The V and J genes are TRBV9 and TRBJ1-2; 8 bases are a match to TRBD1. The CDR3 sequence is 14 residues long. The junction had 7 bases not matched to a gene; V was cut back by 4 bases and J by 5 bases. Germline V gene sequence: CDR1 SGDLS, CDR2 YYNGEE. The CDR3 spells CASSTQGERYGYTF. The CDR3 region has the DNA TGTGCCAGCAGCACACAGGGGGAGCGGTATGGCTACACCTTC.

V is TRBV7-3 and J is TRBJ2-3, with 9 bases fitting TRBD2. The CDR3 sequence is 15 residues long. J was trimmed by 2 bases and V by 3 bases; bases with no gene match: 3. Per the germline V gene, CDR1 is SGHTA and CDR2 is FQGTGA. Here the CDR3 reads CASSLLAGATDTQYF. In DNA, the CDR3 is TGTGCCAGCAGCTTGTTAGCGGGGGCCACAGATACGCAGTATTTT.

The CDR3 reads CASSHRDFNGYTF. The DNA of the CDR3 is TGTGCCAGCAGTCACAGGGATTTCAATGGCTACACCTTC. The chain links TRBV3-1 (or the pseudogene TRBV3-2) to TRBJ1-2, with D perhaps TRBD1 (6 bases). Trimming pared 6 bases from V and 6 bases from J, leaving 14 bases between. The CDR3 runs 13 residues. The germline CDR1 and CDR2 sequences are LGHDT and YNNKEL (reference sequence).

The chain uses TRBV24-1 and TRBJ2-1, with TRBD1 matching 10 bases. CDR3 length: 14 amino acids. Trimming at V came to 9 bases and at J to 6 bases, leaving 7 bases not matched to a gene. CDR1 is KGHDR, CDR2 SFDVKD, per germline. The chain's CDR3 is CATSDRGSVNEQFF. Here the CDR3 DNA reads TGTGCCACCTCGGACAGGGGGAGTGTCAATGAGCAGTTCTTC.

This clone was seen more than once but under ten times. The CDR3 loop reads CSVGNLAGGPSEQFF. CDR3 sequence (DNA): TGCAGCGTTGGGAACCTAGCGGGGGGGCCGAGTGAGCAGTTCTTC. The rearrangement links TRBV29-1 to TRBJ2-1; TRBD2 matches 12 bases. With 4 bases clipped from V and 9 bases from J, the junction kept 10 bases outside the gene matches. The germline V gene has CDR1 SQVTM and CDR2 ANQGSEA. This CDR3 spans 15 amino acids.

The genes are TRBV4-3 and TRBJ2-1; 9 bases map to TRBD2. With V trimmed by 1 base and J by 7 bases, 11 bases remained unmatched. Germline V gene sequence: CDR1 LGHNA, CDR2 YSLEER. The CDR3 sequence is 17 residues long. The CDR3 DNA sequence: TGCGCCAGCAGCCAAGGGGCCGGCGGGGGGGCTGAGAATGAGCAGTTCTTC. It encodes CASSQGAGGGAENEQFF.

The CDR3 loop is CASSTGTSGGARQYF. CDR3 sequence (DNA): TGTGCCAGCAGTACCGGGACTAGCGGGGGGGCCAGGCAGTACTTC. The chain is built from TRBV11-1 and TRBJ2-7, with 16 bases that match TRBD2. The germline V gene has CDR1 SGHAT and CDR2 FQDESV (reference sequence). V was pared by 6 bases and J by 9 bases, with 8 bases of the junction left unmatched. The CDR3 extends over 15 amino acids.

CDR3 loop: CASSYGRGYTF. As DNA, the CDR3 is TGTGCCAGCAGTTACGGGAGAGGCTACACCTTC. The J gene is TRBJ1-2, the V gene TRBV6-2 or TRBV6-3, with D uncertain. The CDR3 is made up of 11 amino acids. V shed 2 bases and J shed 8 bases, with 6 bases lying between them. Germline V gene lookup returns CDR1 MNHEY and CDR2 SVGEGT.